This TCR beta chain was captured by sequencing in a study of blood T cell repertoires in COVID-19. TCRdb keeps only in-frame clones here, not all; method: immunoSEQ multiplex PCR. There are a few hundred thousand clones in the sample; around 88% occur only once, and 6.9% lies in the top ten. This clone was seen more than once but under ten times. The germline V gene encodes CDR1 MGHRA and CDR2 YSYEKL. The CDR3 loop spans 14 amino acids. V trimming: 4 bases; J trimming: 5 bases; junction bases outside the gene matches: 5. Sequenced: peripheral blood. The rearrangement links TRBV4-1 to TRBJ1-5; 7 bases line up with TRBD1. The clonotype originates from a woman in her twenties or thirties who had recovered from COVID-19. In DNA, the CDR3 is TGCGCCAGCAGCCCCGGGACAGAGGATCAGCCCCAGCATTTT. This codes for CASSPGTEDQPQHF.